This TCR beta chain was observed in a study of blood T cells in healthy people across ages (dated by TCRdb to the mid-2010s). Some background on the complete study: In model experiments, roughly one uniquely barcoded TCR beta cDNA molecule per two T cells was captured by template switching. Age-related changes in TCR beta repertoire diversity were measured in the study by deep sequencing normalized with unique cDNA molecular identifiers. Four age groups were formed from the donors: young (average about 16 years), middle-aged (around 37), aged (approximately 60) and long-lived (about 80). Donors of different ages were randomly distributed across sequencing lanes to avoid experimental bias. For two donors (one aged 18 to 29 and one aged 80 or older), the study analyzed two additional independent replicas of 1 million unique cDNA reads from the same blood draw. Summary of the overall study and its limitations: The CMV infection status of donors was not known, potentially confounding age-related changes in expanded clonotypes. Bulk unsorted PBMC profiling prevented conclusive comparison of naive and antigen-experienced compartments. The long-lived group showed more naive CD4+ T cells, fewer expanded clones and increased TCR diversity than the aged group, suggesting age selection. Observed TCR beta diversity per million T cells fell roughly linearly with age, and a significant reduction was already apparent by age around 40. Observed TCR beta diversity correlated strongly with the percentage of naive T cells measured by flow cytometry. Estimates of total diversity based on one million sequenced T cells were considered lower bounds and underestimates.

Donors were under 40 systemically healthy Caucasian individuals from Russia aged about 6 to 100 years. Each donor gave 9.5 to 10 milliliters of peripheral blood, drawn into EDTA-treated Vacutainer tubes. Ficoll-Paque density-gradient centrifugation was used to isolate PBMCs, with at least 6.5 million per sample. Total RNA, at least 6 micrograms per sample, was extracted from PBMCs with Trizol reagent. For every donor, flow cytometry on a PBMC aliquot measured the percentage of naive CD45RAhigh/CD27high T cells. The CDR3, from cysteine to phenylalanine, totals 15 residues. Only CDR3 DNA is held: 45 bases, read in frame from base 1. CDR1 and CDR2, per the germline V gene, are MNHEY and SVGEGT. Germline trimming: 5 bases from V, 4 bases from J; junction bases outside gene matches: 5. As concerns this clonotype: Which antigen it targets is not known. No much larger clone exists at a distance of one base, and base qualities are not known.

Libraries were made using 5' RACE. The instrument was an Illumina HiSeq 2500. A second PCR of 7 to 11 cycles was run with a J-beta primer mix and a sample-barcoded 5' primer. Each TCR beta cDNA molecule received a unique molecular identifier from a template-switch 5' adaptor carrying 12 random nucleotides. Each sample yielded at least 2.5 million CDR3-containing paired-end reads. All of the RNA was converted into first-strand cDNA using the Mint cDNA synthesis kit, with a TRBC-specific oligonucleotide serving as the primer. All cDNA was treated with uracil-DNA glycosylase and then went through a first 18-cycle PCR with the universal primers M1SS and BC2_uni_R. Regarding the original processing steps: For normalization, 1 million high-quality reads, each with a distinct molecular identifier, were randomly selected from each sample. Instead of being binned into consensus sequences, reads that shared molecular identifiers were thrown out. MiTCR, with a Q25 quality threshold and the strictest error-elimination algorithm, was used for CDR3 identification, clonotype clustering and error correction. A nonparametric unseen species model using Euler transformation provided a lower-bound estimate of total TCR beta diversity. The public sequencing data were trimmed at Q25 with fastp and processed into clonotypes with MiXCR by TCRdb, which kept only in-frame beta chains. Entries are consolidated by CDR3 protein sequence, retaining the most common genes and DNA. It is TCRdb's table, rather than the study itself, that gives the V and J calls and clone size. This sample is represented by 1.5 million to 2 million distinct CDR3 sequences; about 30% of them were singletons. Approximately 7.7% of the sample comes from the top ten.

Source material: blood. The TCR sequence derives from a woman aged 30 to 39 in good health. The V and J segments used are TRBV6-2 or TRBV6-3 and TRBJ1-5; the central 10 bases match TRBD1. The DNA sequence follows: TGTGCCAGCAGTGACCGGGACAGGGGTAATCAGCCCCAGCATTTT. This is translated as CASSDRDRGNQPQHF.